Each of the 9 T cell receptor beta chains below was sequenced from the same sample in a study of T cell responses to AZD1222 COVID-19 vaccine. The assay was immunoSEQ multiplex PCR, and TCRdb's table has in-frame clones only and misses some. This table holds about 120,000 clones, roughly nine tenths found once. Material: peripheral blood, obtained on day 0 of AZD1222 vaccination. All receptors come from an adult in good health.

The rearrangement uses TRBV6-6 and TRBJ2-1; 12 nucleotides line up with TRBD2. The J segment lost 5 bases and the V segment lost 6 bases, leaving 5 bases of the junction unmatched. Germline CDR1 reads MNHNY; CDR2 reads SVGAGI (reference sequence). The CDR3 is 15 amino acids. For the CDR3, the DNA is TGTGCCAGCAGAATACTAGCGGGAGGACACAATGAGCAGTTCTTC. This translates into CASRILAGGHNEQFF.

V and J are TRBV2 and TRBJ1-1; no definite D call. From germline, CDR1 is SNHLY and CDR2 FYNNEI. CDR3 length: 13 amino acids. Between the trimmed V and J ends, which lost 5 bases and 5 bases, there was a span of 12 bases. The CDR3 sequence: CASSRLPQTEAFF. In nucleotides, the CDR3 is TGTGCCAGCAGTCGCCTACCCCAGACTGAAGCTTTCTTT.

The chain recombines TRBV7-9 with TRBJ2-7; 7 bases match TRBD1. The CDR3 extends over 13 amino acids. Per the germline V gene, CDR1 is SEHNR and CDR2 is FQNEAQ (reference sequence). The V gene end was trimmed by 6 bases and the J gene end by 3 bases; junction bases not matched to a gene: 5. CDR3 DNA sequence: TGTGCCAGCAGAGGGACAGATTACTACGAGCAGTACTTC. It encodes CASRGTDYYEQYF.

The rearrangement uses TRBV18 and TRBJ2-2; D gene uncertain. This CDR3 is 12 amino acids long. Germline V gives CDR1 KGHSH, CDR2 LQKENI. V dropped 5 bases and J dropped 6 bases, with 7 bases sitting between them. The CDR3 DNA is TGTGCCAGCTCATCCCCGTCCGGGGAGCTGTTTTTT. This sequence encodes CASSSPSGELFF.

The chain has TRBV18 and TRBJ2-5, with 7 nucleotides matching TRBD1. Germline CDR1 is KGHSH and CDR2 is LQKENI. V lost 3 bases to trimming and J lost 5 bases; unmatched junction nucleotides: 3. The CDR3 runs to 13 residues. The DNA for the CDR3 is TGTGCCAGCTCACCGGGACAGTTGGAGACCCAGTACTTC. As protein: CASSPGQLETQYF.

In this sample, this clone turned up a few times. The rearrangement joins TRBV11-2 to TRBJ1-1, with TRBD1 matching 7 bases. The germline V gene has CDR1 SGHAT and CDR2 FQNNGV. The V gene end was trimmed by 3 bases and the J gene end by 11 bases; junction bases not matched to a gene: 9. The CDR3 has 13 residues. The CDR3 nucleotides are TGTGCCAGCAGCTTGTACAGGGGAACGGAGGCTTTCTTT. Amino acids: CASSLYRGTEAFF.

The rearrangement joins TRBV4-1 to TRBJ1-1; D is unresolved. CDR1 and CDR2 (germline): MGHRA, YSYEKL. The CDR3 contains 13 residues. V lost 4 bases, J lost 0 bases, and 6 bases lay in between. CDR3 nucleotides: TGCGCCAGCAGCCTTGCGGTGAACACTGAAGCTTTCTTT. This translates into CASSLAVNTEAFF.

The chain links TRBV6-5 to TRBJ2-4, with D possibly being TRBD2 (5 bases). The CDR3 runs 13 residues. In germline, CDR1 is MNHEY, CDR2 SVGAGI. Trimming cost V 8 bases and J 2 bases, with 10 bases left between them. For the CDR3, the DNA is TGTGCCAGCGGTCGGAGGCCCAAAAACATTCAGTACTTC. This gives the protein CASGRRPKNIQYF.

This clone occurred once. This chain connects TRBV19 to TRBJ1-1; TRBD1 matches 8 bases. The CDR3 length is 15 residues. V lost 1 base to trimming and J lost 7 bases; unmatched junction nucleotides: 8. Germline V gene lookup returns CDR1 LNHDA and CDR2 SQIVND (reference sequence). The CDR3 nucleotides read TGTGCCAGTAGTATAGGGAGGACAGGGAGGATTGAAGCTTTCTTT. Translation gives CASSIGRTGRIEAFF.